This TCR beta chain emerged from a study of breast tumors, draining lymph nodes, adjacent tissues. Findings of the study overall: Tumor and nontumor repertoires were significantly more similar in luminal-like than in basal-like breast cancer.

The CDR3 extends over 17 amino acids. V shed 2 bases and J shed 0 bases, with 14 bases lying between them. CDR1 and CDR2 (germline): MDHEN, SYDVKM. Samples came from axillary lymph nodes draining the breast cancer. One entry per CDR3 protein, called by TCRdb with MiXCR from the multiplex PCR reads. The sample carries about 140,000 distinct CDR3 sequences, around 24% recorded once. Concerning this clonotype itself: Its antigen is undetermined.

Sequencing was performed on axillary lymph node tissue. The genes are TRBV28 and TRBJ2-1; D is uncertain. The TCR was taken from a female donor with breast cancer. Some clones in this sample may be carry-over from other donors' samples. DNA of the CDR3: TGTGCCAGCAGTTTAAACCCCCGGGTGAGCTCCTACAATGAGCAGTTCTTC. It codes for CASSLNPRVSSYNEQFF.